The present entry profiles one TCR beta chain with its context. No antigen is known for it. The sample is drawn from a study of brain T cells in children with intractable seizures. Regarding the study as a whole: Only CDR3 sequence similarity suggested viral specificity, without known HCMV serostatus. Pre- and post-surgery blood differed in depth, so pre-surgery absences may be undersampling.

The sequenced cases were selected for having the highest brain T cell transcript signatures. Before surgery, patients took at least one anti-epileptic drug. Produced via immunoSEQ multiplex PCR; TCRdb's table is partial and in-frame only. The sample records 110,000 or so clones, 90% to 95% being singletons. The starting material was peripheral blood, obtained at surgery. This sequence originates from a boy younger than two with hemimegalencephaly and intractable seizures.

For the CDR3, the DNA is TGCGCCAGCAGCCAAGGTGTGCGGACAGGATATGGCTACACCTTC. The encoded protein is CASSQGVRTGYGYTF. This chain links TRBV4-3 with TRBJ1-2; 7 bases map to TRBD1. Germline lookup yields CDR1 LGHNA and CDR2 YSLEER. The CDR3 consists of 15 residues. With V trimmed by 1 base and J by 5 bases, 7 bases remained unmatched.